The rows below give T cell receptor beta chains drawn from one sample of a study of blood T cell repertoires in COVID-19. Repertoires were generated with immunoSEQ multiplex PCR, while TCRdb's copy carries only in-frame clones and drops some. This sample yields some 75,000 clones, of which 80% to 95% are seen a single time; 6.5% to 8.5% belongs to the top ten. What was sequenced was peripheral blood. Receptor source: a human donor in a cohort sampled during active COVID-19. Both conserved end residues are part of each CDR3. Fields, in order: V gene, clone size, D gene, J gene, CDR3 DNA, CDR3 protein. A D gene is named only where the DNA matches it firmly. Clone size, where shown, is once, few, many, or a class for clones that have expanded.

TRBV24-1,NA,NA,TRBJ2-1,TGTGCCACCAGTGATTCCCGCCGGGGTAGCTCCTACAATGAGCAGTTCTTC,CATSDSRRGSSYNEQFF
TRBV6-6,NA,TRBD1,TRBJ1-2,TGTGCCAGCAGTAAAGACAGGGCCATCTATGGCTACACCTTC,CASSKDRAIYGYTF
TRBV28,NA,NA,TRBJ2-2,TGTGCCAGCAGTTTATCCCGGGGGAGCGGGGAGCTGTTTTTT,CASSLSRGSGELFF
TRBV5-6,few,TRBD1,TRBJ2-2,TGTGCCAGCAGCTCATCGGGACAGAGGAACACCGGGGAGCTGTTTTTT,CASSSSGQRNTGELFF
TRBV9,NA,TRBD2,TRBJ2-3,TGTGCCAGCAGCGTAGAGGCGGGGGGAAGCACAGATACGCAGTATTTT,CASSVEAGGSTDTQYF
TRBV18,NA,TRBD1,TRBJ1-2,TGTGCCAGCTCACCGACCACAGGGGAGCATGGCTACACCTTC,CASSPTTGEHGYTF
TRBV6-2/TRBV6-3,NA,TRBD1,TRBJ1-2,TGTGCCAGCAGTCCCCCGGACAGGGTTAATGGCTACACCTTC,CASSPPDRVNGYTF
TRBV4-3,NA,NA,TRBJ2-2,TGCGCCAGCAGCCAAGATCTATCTTACCTTGCCACCGGGGAGCTGTTTTTT,CASSQDLSYLATGELFF
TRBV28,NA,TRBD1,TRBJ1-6,TGTGCCAGCAGCGACAGGGATTCACCCCTCCACTTT,CASSDRDSPLHF
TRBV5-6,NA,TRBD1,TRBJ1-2,TGTGCCAGCAGCCTAGACAGGGGGCGAGGCTATGGCTACACCTTC,CASSLDRGRGYGYTF
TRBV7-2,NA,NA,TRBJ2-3,TGTGCCAGCAGCAGCGTTTACGCAGATACGCAGTATTTT,CASSSVYADTQYF
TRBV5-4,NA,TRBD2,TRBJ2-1,TGTGCCAGCAGCTTGGAGCCAGGCGGACTAACCGGGGGGAATGAGCAGTTCTTC,CASSLEPGGLTGGNEQFF
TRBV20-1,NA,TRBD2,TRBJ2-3,TGCAGTGCTAGTAGATCAGCGGGGGGGCTCACAGATACGCAGTATTTT,CSASRSAGGLTDTQYF
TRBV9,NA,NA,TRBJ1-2,TGTGCCAGCAGCGTAGGGGGGGGCCGAGACTATGGCTACACCTTC,CASSVGGGRDYGYTF
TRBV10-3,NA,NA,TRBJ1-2,TGTGCCATCAGTGATCCCGACACGTACCTTAACTATGGCTACACCTTC,CAISDPDTYLNYGYTF
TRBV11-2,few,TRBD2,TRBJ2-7,TGTGCCAGCAGCTTAATGGGGCTAGCGGGGATCAGCTCCTACGAGCAGTACTTC,CASSLMGLAGISSYEQYF
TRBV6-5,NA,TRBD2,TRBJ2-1,TGTGCCAGCAGTTACGGAGATCCCGGACTAGCGCATGAGCAGTTCTTC,CASSYGDPGLAHEQFF
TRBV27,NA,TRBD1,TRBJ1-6,TGTGCCAGCAGCAAACAGGGGGCCAATAATTCACCCCTCCACTTT,CASSKQGANNSPLHF
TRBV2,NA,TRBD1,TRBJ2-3,TGTGCCAGCAGGATGGGGACAGGGGCCGATACGCAGTATTTT,CASRMGTGADTQYF
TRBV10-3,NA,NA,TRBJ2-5,TGTGCCATCAGCACCCTCGTCTCGGGGAAAGAGACCCAGTACTTC,CAISTLVSGKETQYF
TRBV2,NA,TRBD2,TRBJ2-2,TGTGCCAGCAGTGGACTAGCGGGGGGGCTCGGCGGGGAGCTGTTTTTT,CASSGLAGGLGGELFF
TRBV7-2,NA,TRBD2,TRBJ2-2,TGTGCCAGCAGCTTAGTGTCCGTAGCGGGGGGCGCCGGGGAGCTGTTTTTT,CASSLVSVAGGAGELFF
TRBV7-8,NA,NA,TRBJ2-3,TGTGCCAGCAGCTTTTGGCGGGGTAGCACAGATACGCAGTATTTT,CASSFWRGSTDTQYF
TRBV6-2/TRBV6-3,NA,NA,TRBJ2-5,TGTGCCAGCAGTTACCCACAGGGAACACTACAAGAGACCCAGTACTTC,CASSYPQGTLQETQYF
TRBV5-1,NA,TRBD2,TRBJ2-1,TGCGCCAGCAGCTTGGCCGGTTCTAGCGGGGGGTCAAGCTCCTACAATGAGCAGTTCTTC,CASSLAGSSGGSSSYNEQFF
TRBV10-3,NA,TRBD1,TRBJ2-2,TGTGCCATCAGTGACCTGGGGCAGGGGGCCGGTTACGGGGAGCTGTTTTTT,CAISDLGQGAGYGELFF
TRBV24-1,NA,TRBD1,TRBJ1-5,TGTGCCACCAGTGATTCCGGGACAGGCTTTCAGCCCCAGCATTTT,CATSDSGTGFQPQHF
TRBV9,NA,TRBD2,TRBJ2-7,TGTGCCAGCAGCGTGGCTAGCGGGAAGACCTACGAGCAGTACTTC,CASSVASGKTYEQYF
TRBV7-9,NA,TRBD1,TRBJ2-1,TGTGCCAGCAGCCACCGACAGGGGGCTAAAAATGAGCAGTTCTTC,CASSHRQGAKNEQFF
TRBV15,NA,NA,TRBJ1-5,TGTGCCACCAGCGGGGACATTTATAGCAATCAGCCCCAGCATTTT,CATSGDIYSNQPQHF
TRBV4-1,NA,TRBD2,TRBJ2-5,TGCGCCAGCAGCCAGTTAGGGGAGGGTCGGCATCAAGAGACCCAGTACTTC,CASSQLGEGRHQETQYF
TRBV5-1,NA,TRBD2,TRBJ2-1,TGCGCCAGCAGCTCCTTAGCGGGGGGGCCGGGAGGTGAGCAGTTCTTC,CASSSLAGGPGGEQFF
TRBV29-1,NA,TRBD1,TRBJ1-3,TGCAGCGTCGTGACAGGGGTCGGAAACACCATATATTTT,CSVVTGVGNTIYF
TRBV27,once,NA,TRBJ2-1,TGTGCCAGCCCAAGCCCGGGGGACCACTACAATGAGCAGTTCTTC,CASPSPGDHYNEQFF
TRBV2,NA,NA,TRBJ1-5,TGTGCCAGCAGGGCTATGGCCTCAGGGAATCAGCCCCAGCATTTT,CASRAMASGNQPQHF
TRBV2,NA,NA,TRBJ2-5,TGTGCCAGCAGTGAAGCCCGGTGGGAGGGGGGGCCTCAGTACTTC,CASSEARWEGGPQYF
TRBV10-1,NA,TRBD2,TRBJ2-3,TGCGCCAGCAGTGCCGAGGGACTAGCGGGGTTTTTTTTT,CASSAEGLAGFFF
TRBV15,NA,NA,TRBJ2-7,TGTGCCACCAGCAGAGTCGGGGGGCACTCGACCTACGAGCAGTACTTC,CATSRVGGHSTYEQYF
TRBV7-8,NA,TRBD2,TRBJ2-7,TGTGCCAGCAGCACTCGACTAGCGGGGAACGAGCAGTACTTC,CASSTRLAGNEQYF
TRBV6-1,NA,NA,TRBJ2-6,TGTGCCAGCAGTGAAGGAGACAGAACTTCTGGGGCCAACGTCCTGACTTTC,CASSEGDRTSGANVLTF
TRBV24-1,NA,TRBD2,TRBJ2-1,TGTGCCACCAGTGATTTGGGGGGGGTAACATACAATGAGCAGTTCTTC,CATSDLGGVTYNEQFF
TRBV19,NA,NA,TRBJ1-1,TGTGCCAGTATAAGGGGCGCCGGTGAAGCTTTCTTT,CASIRGAGEAFF
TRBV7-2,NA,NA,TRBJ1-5,TGTGCCAGCAGCTTAAGCCGGGACATCTGGAATCAGCCCCAGCATTTT,CASSLSRDIWNQPQHF
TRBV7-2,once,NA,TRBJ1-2,TGTGCCAGCAGCTTATTACAGGAGTATGGCTACACCTTC,CASSLLQEYGYTF
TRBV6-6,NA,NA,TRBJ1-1,TGTGCCAGCACCGATTTCCGGGATCAGACAGAAGCTTTCTTT,CASTDFRDQTEAFF
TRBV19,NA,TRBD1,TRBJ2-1,TGTGCCAGTAGTCCCCGGGACAGGGGGCTCAATGAGCAGTTCTTC,CASSPRDRGLNEQFF
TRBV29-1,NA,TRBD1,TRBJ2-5,TGCAGCGTTCTGGACAGGGGGCAGGAGACCCAGTACTTC,CSVLDRGQETQYF
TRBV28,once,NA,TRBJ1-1,TGTGCCAGCAGTTTAACGGGGGTTAACACTGAAGCTTTCTTT,CASSLTGVNTEAFF
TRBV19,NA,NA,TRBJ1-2,TGTGCCAGTAGTCGGGCAGGGTATGGCTACACCTTC,CASSRAGYGYTF
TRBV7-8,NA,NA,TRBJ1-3,TGTGCCAGCAGCTTAGTGGAGGGGAGAACCATATATTTT,CASSLVEGRTIYF
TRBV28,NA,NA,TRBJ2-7,TGTGCCAGCAGCCTTTCTCTCGGGGTATCCTCTTACGAGCAGTACTTC,CASSLSLGVSSYEQYF
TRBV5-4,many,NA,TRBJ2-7,TGTGCCAGCAGCTTGCCGGAGTCGCGCGAGCAGTACTTC,CASSLPESREQYF
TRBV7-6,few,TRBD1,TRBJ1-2,TGTGCCAGCAGCTTACGGGCAGGGGGCACCTATGGCTACACCTTC,CASSLRAGGTYGYTF
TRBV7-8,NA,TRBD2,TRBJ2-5,TGTGCCAGCAGCAACGGACTAGCGGGTGGAGAGACCCAGTACTTC,CASSNGLAGGETQYF
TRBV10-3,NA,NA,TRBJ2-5,TGTGCCATTCTTCTGGGAGGAGAGACCCAGTACTTC,CAILLGGETQYF
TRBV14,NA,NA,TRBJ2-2,TGTGCCAGCAGCCGCAAGCTAGCAAACACCGGGGAGCTGTTTTTT,CASSRKLANTGELFF
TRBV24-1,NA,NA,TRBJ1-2,TGTGCCACCAGTGACTTACGAGATGGCTACACCTTC,CATSDLRDGYTF
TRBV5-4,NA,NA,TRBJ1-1,TGTGCCAGCAGCGACGGGATCAGGACGGAACCCGAGAACACTGAAGCTTTCTTT,CASSDGIRTEPENTEAFF
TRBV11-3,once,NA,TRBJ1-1,TGTGCCAGCAGCTTAGGTACAGGGAACACTGAAGCTTTCTTT,CASSLGTGNTEAFF